These 22 T cell receptor beta chains were sequenced from one sample in a study of glioma-infiltrating T cells after dendritic cell vaccination. Data came from immunoSEQ multiplex PCR; TCRdb stores just in-frame clones and leaves some out. The sample includes 95,000 or so clones, about 85% of them seen just once. The source material was blood, sampled before dendritic cell vaccination. The receptors shown here come from a human donor with glioblastoma.

The chain couples TRBV5-1 to TRBJ2-3, with 8 nucleotides matching TRBD2. V was pared by 0 bases and J by 4 bases, with 10 bases of the junction left unmatched. Germline V gene data show CDR1 as SGHRS and CDR2 as YFSETQ. The CDR3 contains 17 residues. The CDR3: CASSLATAGGPADTQYF. DNA of the CDR3: TGCGCCAGCAGCTTGGCCACCGCGGGGGGCCCTGCAGATACGCAGTATTTT. Together with reference TRBV5-1 and TRBJ2-3, the CDR3 gives the full variable domain: KAGVTQTPRYLIKTRGQQVTLSCSPISGHRSVSWYQQTPGQGLQFLFEYFSETQRNKGNFPGRFSGRQFSNSRSEMNVSTLELGDSALYLCASSLATAGGPADTQYFGPGTRLTVL.

The rearrangement joins TRBV11-3 to TRBJ1-3; D not resolved. CDR1 and CDR2 from the germline V gene are SGHNT and YENEEA. V lost 5 bases and J 1 base, leaving 6 bases between the germline ends. CDR3 length equals 13 residues. The CDR3 DNA sequence: TGTGCCAGCAGCCGCGGGTCTGGAAACACCATATATTTT. As protein: CASSRGSGNTIYF. The whole variable domain, filled in from reference TRBV11-3 and TRBJ1-3, reads EAGVVQSPRYKIIEKKQPVAFWCNPISGHNTLYWYLQNLGQGPELLIRYENEEAVDDSQLPKDRFSAERLKGVDSTLKIQPAELGDSAVYLCASSRGSGNTIYFGEGSWLTVV.

This chain connects TRBV15 to TRBJ1-2; D is uncertain. Germline V gives CDR1 LNHNV, CDR2 YYDKDF (reference sequence). Trimming removed 0 bases from V and 8 bases from J, with 13 bases in between. The CDR3 extends over 14 amino acids. The CDR3 region has the DNA TGTGCCACCAGCAGAGAACGGCGAGGGCGGGGCTACACCTTC. It translates to CATSRERRGRGYTF.

This clone was detected only once. This chain links TRBV5-1 with TRBJ2-1; 10 positions match TRBD2. CDR1 and CDR2 (germline): SGHRS, YFSETQ. The CDR3 totals 15 residues. With 4 bases clipped from V and 4 bases from J, the junction kept 5 bases outside the gene matches. CDR3 sequence: CASSRSGGLYNEQFF. For the CDR3, the DNA is TGCGCCAGCAGCCGTAGCGGGGGGTTATACAATGAGCAGTTCTTC.

V is TRBV30 and J is TRBJ1-5; D is possibly TRBD1 (5 bases). V lost 3 bases and J lost 5, with 14 bases in between. Germline assignment: CDR1 GTSNPN and CDR2 SVGIG (reference sequence). The CDR3 has 14 amino acids. The CDR3: CAWRGVGGDQPQHF. CDR3 in DNA: TGTGCCTGGAGAGGCGTGGGGGGAGATCAGCCCCAGCATTTT.

This chain joins TRBV2 and TRBJ1-1; D is possibly TRBD1 (6 bases). The CDR3 spans 14 residues. Germline CDR1 reads SNHLY; CDR2 reads FYNNEI. Trimming took off 4 bases at V and 1 base at J, with 10 bases between the two ends. The CDR3 loop is CASSVMGANTEAFF. CDR3 DNA sequence: TGTGCCAGCAGTGTGATGGGGGCGAACACTGAAGCTTTCTTT.

The chain uses TRBV2 and TRBJ1-2; 8 positions match TRBD1. CDR3 length equals 10 residues. J was trimmed by 10 bases and V by 8 bases; bases with no gene match: 3. Looked up from germline, CDR1 is SNHLY and CDR2 is FYNNEI. The CDR3: CASWTGSYTF. The CDR3 DNA is TGTGCCAGCTGGACAGGGTCCTACACCTTC. Variable domain in full (rest from reference TRBV2 and TRBJ1-2): EPEVTQTPSHQVTQMGQEVILRCVPISNHLYFYWYRQILGQKVEFLVSFYNNEISEKSEIFDDQFSVERPDGSNFTLKIRSTKLEDSAMYFCASWTGSYTFGSGTRLTVV.

The chain uses TRBV5-1 and TRBJ1-3, with 11 bases aligning to TRBD1. Unmatched junction bases numbered 7, after V lost 5 bases and J lost 3 bases. This CDR3 has 16 residues. From germline, CDR1 is SGHRS and CDR2 YFSETQ. This CDR3 reads CASSLGQGAVGNTIYF. DNA of the CDR3: TGCGCCAGCAGTCTTGGACAGGGGGCGGTTGGAAACACCATATATTTT.

The rearrangement uses TRBV9 and TRBJ2-1; 10 bases fit TRBD2. The CDR3 is 15 residues long. Germline lookup yields CDR1 SGDLS and CDR2 YYNGEE. Losses at the gene ends were 3 bases for V and 9 bases for J; bases not matched to a gene: 9. The CDR3 is CASSARAGGNVEQFF. In DNA, the CDR3 is TGTGCCAGCAGCGCCCGAGCGGGGGGGAACGTTGAGCAGTTCTTC.

This chain uses TRBV5-4 with TRBJ2-4, with 7 nucleotides matching TRBD1. The CDR3 consists of 15 residues. Germline-derived CDR1 and CDR2 are SGHNT and YYREEE (reference sequence). V shed 4 bases, J shed 9 bases, and the junction held 13 bases outside the gene matches. CDR3 in DNA: TGTGCCAGCAGCGAGGGACAGATGCAACTATCCATTCAGTACTTC. Translating gives CASSEGQMQLSIQYF.

This chain links TRBV6-1 with TRBJ2-4, with 9 bases that match TRBD1. From germline, CDR1 is MNHNS and CDR2 SASEGT. The V segment lost 4 bases and the J segment 8 bases; nucleotides outside the gene matches: 9. This CDR3 spans 15 amino acids. CDR3 DNA sequence: TGTGCCAGCAGTGCGACAGACAGGGGGGGATACATTCAGTACTTC. Its protein is CASSATDRGGYIQYF.

This clone was recorded once. The chain has TRBV14 and TRBJ2-3, with D possibly TRBD2 on 5 matching bases. This CDR3 region has 16 residues. V lost 3 bases and J lost 2, with 15 bases in between. CDR1 and CDR2 (germline): SGHDN, FVKESK. CDR3 in DNA: TGTGCCAGCAGCCATTTTGGAACGGGAACCACAGATACGCAGTATTTT. This translates into CASSHFGTGTTDTQYF.

This clone was counted between two and nine times. The chain couples TRBV10-3 to TRBJ2-7, with 7 bases matching TRBD1. CDR1 and CDR2 (germline): ENHRY, SYGVKD. This CDR3 has 11 residues. With V trimmed by 9 bases and J by 2 bases, 1 base remained unmatched. The chain's CDR3 is CAIGQAYEQYF. The CDR3 coding sequence is TGTGCCATAGGACAGGCCTACGAGCAGTACTTC.

CDR3 DNA sequence: TGTGCCAGCAGCTTAGAGAACGGCTACGAGCAGTACTTC. Protein product: CASSLENGYEQYF. The chain carries TRBV11-2 and TRBJ2-7, with no clear D. This CDR3 region has 13 residues. Trimming took off 0 bases at V and 3 bases at J, with 6 bases between the two ends. Germline V lookup: CDR1 SGHAT, CDR2 FQNNGV.

The rearrangement links TRBV27 to TRBJ2-2, with D possibly matching TRBD2 (5 bases). Germline V CDR1 and CDR2: MNHEY, SMNVEV (reference sequence). The CDR3 extends over 17 amino acids. V lost 2 bases, J lost 1 base, and 14 bases lay in between. The CDR3 loop reads CASSLEGGGVNTGELFF. The CDR3 DNA sequence: TGTGCCAGCAGTTTAGAGGGTGGTGGAGTGAACACCGGGGAGCTGTTTTTT.

The genes are TRBV6-5 and TRBJ2-7; D is perhaps TRBD1 (5 bases). Germline lookup yields CDR1 MNHEY and CDR2 SVGAGI. The CDR3 spans 12 residues. The ends were cut back, 10 bases at V and 2 bases at J, with 12 bases in the middle. CDR3 region: CAIDSQAYEQYF. In nucleotides, the CDR3 is TGTGCCATCGACAGCCAGGCCTACGAGCAGTACTTC.

The chain carries TRBV6-5 and TRBJ2-3, with a weak D call TRBD2 (5 bases). The CDR3 spans 15 residues. Per germline, CDR1 MNHEY and CDR2 SVGAGI. V shed 2 bases and J shed 2 bases, with 11 bases lying between them. CDR3 amino acids: CASSYQAGSTDTQYF. In DNA, the CDR3 is TGTGCCAGCAGTTACCAGGCGGGTTCCACAGATACGCAGTATTTT.

The rearrangement joins TRBV6-1 to TRBJ2-7; D is perhaps TRBD1 (8 bases). V gave up 3 bases and J gave up 6 bases, with 27 bases separating them. The length of the CDR3 is 18 residues. The germline gives CDR1 MNHNS, CDR2 SASEGT. CDR3 sequence: CASSDPGGGLPGGLEQYF. In nucleotides, the CDR3 is TGTGCCAGCAGTGACCCAGGGGGCGGACTGCCCGGGGGGCTCGAGCAGTACTTC.

CDR3 in amino acids: CASSLVGELPEAFF. The CDR3, as DNA: TGTGCCAGCAGCCTCGTTGGAGAACTCCCTGAAGCTTTCTTT. V gene TRBV7-9 combines with J gene TRBJ1-1; no reliable D call. Germline CDR1 is SEHNR and CDR2 is FQNEAQ (reference sequence). CDR3 size: 14 residues. V lost 5 bases and J lost 6, with 16 bases in between. The full variable domain, its missing parts supplied by reference TRBV7-9 and TRBJ1-1, is DTGVSQNPRHKITKRGQNVTFRCDPISEHNRLYWYRQTLGQGPEFLTYFQNEAQLEKSRLLSDRFSAERPKGSFSTLEIQRTEQGDSAMYLCASSLVGELPEAFFGQGTRLTVV.

This clone was seen only once. CDR3: CASSETGLTGRTEAFF. The CDR3 bases are TGTGCCAGCAGTGAAACCGGGCTCACCGGGAGGACTGAAGCTTTCTTT. The V gene is TRBV25-1, the J gene TRBJ1-1, with unresolved D. Germline V lookup: CDR1 MGHDK, CDR2 SYGVNS. The ends were cut back, 2 bases at V and 5 bases at J, with 18 bases in the middle. CDR3 size: 16 residues.

The chain is built from TRBV14 and TRBJ1-2, with TRBD1 matching over 9 bases. J gave up 6 bases and V 4 bases, and 3 bases lay outside the gene matches. The CDR3 consists of 13 residues. Per the germline V gene, CDR1 is SGHDN and CDR2 is FVKESK. In DNA form, the CDR3 reads TGTGCCAGCAGCCCGGGACAGGGAAATGGCTACACCTTC. It is translated as CASSPGQGNGYTF.

The chain is built from TRBV7-8 and TRBJ1-6, with a weak D call TRBD1 (6 bases). V lost 0 bases and J lost 7, with 10 bases in between. There are 15 residues in the CDR3. Germline V gene sequence: CDR1 SGHVS, CDR2 FQNEAQ. As DNA, the CDR3 is TGTGCCAGCAGCTTAGCGGGGACAACCAATTCACCCCTCCACTTT. This codes for CASSLAGTTNSPLHF. The full variable domain, completed using reference TRBV7-8 and TRBJ1-6, is GAGVSQSPRYKVAKRGQDVALRCDPISGHVSLFWYQQALGQGPEFLTYFQNEAQLDKSGLPSDRFFAERPEGSVSTLKIQRTQQEDSAVYLCASSLAGTTNSPLHFGNGTRLTVT.